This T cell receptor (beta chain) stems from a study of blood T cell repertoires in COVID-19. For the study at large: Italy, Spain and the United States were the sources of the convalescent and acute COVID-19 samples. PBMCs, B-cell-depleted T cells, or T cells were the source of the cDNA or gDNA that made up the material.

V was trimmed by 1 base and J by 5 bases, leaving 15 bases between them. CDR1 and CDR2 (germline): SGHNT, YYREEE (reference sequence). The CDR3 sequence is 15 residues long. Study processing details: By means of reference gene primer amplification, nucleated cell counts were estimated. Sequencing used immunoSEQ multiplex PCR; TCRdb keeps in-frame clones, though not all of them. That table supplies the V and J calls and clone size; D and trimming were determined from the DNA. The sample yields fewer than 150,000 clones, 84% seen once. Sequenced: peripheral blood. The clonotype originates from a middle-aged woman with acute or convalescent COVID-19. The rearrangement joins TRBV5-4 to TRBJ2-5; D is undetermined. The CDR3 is CASSLYQAPTETQYF. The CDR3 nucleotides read TGTGCCAGCAGCTTGTATCAGGCCCCCACGGAGACCCAGTACTTC. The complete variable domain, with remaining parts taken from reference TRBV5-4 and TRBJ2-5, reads ETGVTQSPTHLIKTRGQQVTLRCSSQSGHNTVSWYQQALGQGPQFIFQYYREEENGRGNFPPRFSGLQFPNYSSELNVNALELDDSALYLCASSLYQAPTETQYFGPGTRLLVL.